A selection of T cell receptor beta chains follows, all from one sample in a study of chemoradiotherapy in HPV16-positive cancers. This table comes from immunoSEQ multiplex PCR, and its TCRdb copy is limited to in-frame clones, with some not included. The profile shows about 25,000 clones, approximately 93% of them singletons. Sampling was carried out from a patient who underwent chemoradiotherapy. These receptors were collected from a human donor with HPV-associated anogenital cancer. Both conserved end residues are trimmed from each CDR3. Each record gives: D gene, V gene, J gene, CDR3 protein. D genes are given only for firm matches.

>TRBD1|TRBV2|TRBJ2-7
ASSEIIGTGGIGYEQY
>NA|TRBV2|TRBJ2-2
ASSEERYRSNTGELF
>NA|TRBV30|TRBJ2-5
AWSVGETQY
>NA|TRBV10-1|TRBJ2-7
ASRVAPASSAYEQY
>TRBD1|TRBV7-9|TRBJ2-2
ASIPGGQEGTGELF
>NA|TRBV7-3|TRBJ1-2
ASSLTRTVDGYT
>NA|TRBV19|TRBJ1-5
ASSISSRSDQPQH
>NA|TRBV5-1|TRBJ2-1
ASSLGPMSSYNEQF
>NA|TRBV5-1|TRBJ2-2
ASSLSGFRTGELF
>TRBD2|TRBV5-1|TRBJ2-5
ASSFRGGDGKRATETQY
>NA|TRBV6-5|TRBJ1-5
ASSSQGYQPQH
>NA|TRBV6-1|TRBJ1-2
ASSDLRGPGYT
>TRBD2|TRBV27|TRBJ2-1
ASSILAGDSYNEQF
>NA|TRBV7-2|TRBJ2-1
ASSLVGSSNNEQF
>NA|TRBV2|TRBJ2-7
ASSGESGHEQY
>NA|TRBV10-1|TRBJ1-2
ASSDRLQGPYT
>NA|TRBV5-5|TRBJ1-3
ASSLGGISGNTIY
>NA|TRBV29-1|TRBJ2-3
SVASGVAQY
>TRBD1|TRBV6-1|TRBJ1-2
ASGQGFYGYT
>NA|TRBV6-6|TRBJ1-2
ASSPGEVGYGYT
>NA|TRBV15|TRBJ2-5
ATSRVLAGQTQY
>NA|TRBV6-4|TRBJ1-2
ASSDFWGGYT
>NA|TRBV2|TRBJ2-6
ASSGGSSGANVLT
>TRBD1|TRBV5-1|TRBJ2-3
ASSLYGTGNTDTQY
>NA|TRBV5-1|TRBJ2-7
ASSLTPGYEQY
>NA|TRBV6-1|TRBJ1-3
ASSEKGTGNTIY
>NA|TRBV15|TRBJ2-7
ATRGWTSSYEQY
>NA|TRBV15|TRBJ1-5
ATSTKLGSPGHQPQH
>NA|TRBV2|TRBJ1-1
ASSQSTRFTEAF
>NA|TRBV10-1|TRBJ1-5
ASRIVLIANQPQH
>TRBD1|TRBV27|TRBJ2-7
ASSFGQGVGEQY
>TRBD2|TRBV11-2|TRBJ2-2
ASSLGSGGATGELF
>NA|TRBV5-1|TRBJ2-3
ASRGGTSTDTQY
>NA|TRBV2|TRBJ2-4
ASSVINLAGKNIQY
>NA|TRBV28|TRBJ1-5
ASSLLNQPQH
>TRBD2|TRBV5-6|TRBJ2-7
ASSRSTSGVYEQY
>NA|TRBV18|TRBJ1-1
ASSPLTTKGAF
>NA|TRBV7-6|TRBJ1-6
ASSPAPPGQYRNSPLH
>NA|TRBV6-5|TRBJ2-7
ASSRVTGGSYEQY